This T cell receptor (beta chain) appears in the sequencing data of a study of T cells in tuberculosis (dated by TCRdb to the late 2010s). Regarding the research as a whole: The study combined CD1B tetramers and high-throughput TCR immunosequencing to characterize T cells specific for the mycobacterial lipid antigen glucose monomycolate (GMM). In a South African clinical cohort, IGRA-negative adolescents, IGRA-positive adolescents with latent tuberculosis and adults with active tuberculosis were compared, with 9 to 10 people in each group.

TCR libraries were generated with the immunoSEQ multiplex PCR assay, using TCR-beta and/or TCR-alpha/delta assays for each sample. The amplified TCR libraries were sequenced using the Illumina high-throughput platform. Under the source paper's analysis protocol: Clustering and dimensionality reduction were performed using pairwise TCRdist distances among GMM-specific receptors from ex vivo sorted or in vitro expanded T cells. Each clinical repertoire was scored by mean NN-distance, the average TCRdist to the nearest 10% of tetramer-positive reference sequences. GEM TCR motif frequency was calculated as the fraction of unique TCRs that matched known GEM sequences in V/J usage and CDR3 length. Linear discriminant analysis with leave-one-out cross-validation, implemented in scikit-learn, was used to classify active tuberculosis. The immuneACCESS repertoire file appears here via TCRdb, limited to in-frame rearrangements. These files lack a portion of the clones; in checked studies, under half of the deficit traces to unresolved V genes, and the cause of the others is not known. D and trimming were read from the DNA, whereas the V and J calls and clone size are those reported in that table. This sample comprises around 41,000 clones, approximately 94% of them detected only once. About 2% of the sample is in the top ten clones.

At study entry, a tuberculin skin test and the QuantiFERON-TB GOLD In-Tube IGRA were used to screen adolescents for latent tuberculosis infection. Immunosequencing was performed on unsorted cryopreserved PBMC, with roughly 100,000 T cells per clinical donor covered on average. Eleven high schools in the Worcester region of the Western Cape, South Africa, served as enrollment sites for adolescents aged 12 to 18 years. Ten adolescents infected with M. tuberculosis and about 10 uninfected adolescents were chosen and matched for age and sex. For the adolescents, PBMC were isolated by density centrifugation from freshly drawn heparinized blood and then cryopreserved. Study-level results and caveats: Shorter CDR3-alpha lengths in active tuberculosis patients partly drove the smaller NN-distances, and the TCR-beta difference was not statistically significant. Using GEM motif frequencies, a classifier achieved 70% accuracy, whereas a classifier built on the diverse GMM-specific repertoire got to approximately 90% accuracy (AUROC about 0.9). Clinical samples were selected based on which cryopreserved specimens were available, and the active tuberculosis cases were adults whereas the controls were adolescents. Compared with IGRA-negative controls, TCR-alpha repertoires from active tuberculosis had smaller mean NN-distances to GMM-specific TCRs, which suggests clonal expansion of these TCRs.

As concerns this clone: Its antigen is unknown. It has no much larger one-base neighbor in the sample; base qualities were not kept.

V and J lose 2 bases and 2 bases, and a span of 6 bases separates them. Taken from cysteine to phenylalanine, the CDR3 has 13 residues. Only the CDR3 DNA is retained, 39 bases long and in frame from the first base. CDR1 is given as SGHNT and CDR2 as YENEEA, both from the germline V gene. This TCR derives from a donor aged 10 to 29 with latent tuberculosis or without tuberculosis infection. Some clones in this sample may be carry-over from other donors' samples. The V gene is TRBV11-3 and the J gene is TRBJ1-1; confidence is insufficient to name the D gene. The sequenced sample was PBMCs. The CDR3 region reads CASSLRGNTEAFF. The DNA reads TGTGCCAGCAGCTTAAGAGGCAACACTGAAGCTTTCTTT.